This T cell receptor beta chain was sequenced for a study of identical twins (dated by TCRdb to 2016 to 2018). Some background on the complete study: To test whether fetal clonotypes persist, this study deep-sequenced TCR alpha and beta repertoires from monozygotic twins, from unrelated adults of various ages, and from cord blood. To rule out contamination, the twin experiments were replicated at different times with different library preparation protocols. General conclusions and limits of the study: Excess twin sharing in beta out-of-frame sequences was weaker because fewer shared sequences lowered the signal-to-noise ratio. Abundant cord blood beta clonotypes carried fewer insertions; young adult naive repertoires showed a weaker similar trend, while memory repertoires showed none. Because the same donors could not be followed over many years, conclusions were based on cross-sectional statistical analysis. Compared with coincidental sharing between unrelated individuals, out-of-frame TCR alpha sequences shared between twins showed an excess of sequences with low generation probability. Out-of-frame TCR alpha sharing in monozygotic twins was systematically underestimated by recombination models, whereas sharing between unrelated individuals was in agreement with the recombination models. Zero-insertion analyses could be partly confounded by invariant T cells such as MAIT and iNKT, although diverse VJ usage argued against such confounding for most clonotypes.

This clonotype appeared a few times. The specificity of this receptor is unknown. Base-call qualities are not available, and no considerably larger clone is one nucleotide away. Every donor in the study was a healthy Caucasian. The twin cohort consisted of three pairs of female monozygotic twins, all aged roughly 18 to 30 years. Positive isolation kits from Invitrogen were used to isolate CD4+ and CD8+ T cell populations. V drops 3 bases and J drops 2 bases, leaving 8 bases in between. The germline V gene supplies CDR1 SGHAT and CDR2 FQNNGV. Counted from cysteine to phenylalanine, this CDR3 has 14 amino acids. CDR3 DNA only is kept here, 42 bases in frame from base 1. Preparation of the library involved 5' RACE. Sequencing was performed on an Illumina HiSeq 2000. A universal primer binding site was introduced by template switching, and a unique molecular identifier was present in the final cDNA, enabling accurate counting of TCR cDNA molecules. Specific primers in the conserved constant-segment region were used to synthesize first-strand cDNA for TCR alpha and beta chains. To control for contamination, every cDNA library was double barcoded, receiving both a SMART-Mk sample barcode and Illumina barcodes. Two successive PCR steps introduced TruSeq adapter sequences along with Illumina sample barcodes. Sequencing of the TCR alpha and beta cDNA libraries was done on the Illumina HiSeq platform using custom primers. For the original study's pipeline: MiGEC processed the raw reads to extract unique molecular identifiers, while MiXCR was used to determine the CDR3 positions. For each individual, recombination models were inferred using an EM algorithm with the repgenHMM and IGoR tools. The tcR package in R was used for shared clonotype analysis, with sharing normalized by the product of cloneset sizes. To study raw recombination without the effects of thymic and clonal selection, out-of-frame nonproductive sequences were analyzed. TCRdb cleaned the public reads at Q25 with fastp, built clones with MiXCR and kept in-frame beta chains. Every CDR3 protein is listed once, alongside the most common genes and DNA of its rows. The V and J calls and clone size are TCRdb's, not the authors'. The sample table records around 500,000 distinct CDR3 sequences; 13% to 15% of these occur just once. Together, the top ten hold more than 0.5% of the sample.

The sample also formed part of further work on yellow fever vaccine responses in identical twins. The second study also describes: According to the authors, the vaccine-induced T cell response in identical twins seemed to be partly convergent and partly specific to each individual. In identical twins, the study followed T cell clones that responded to the vaccine with precision.

Sequencing was done on a sample of CD4+ T cells sorted from blood. The chain uses TRBV11-2 and TRBJ1-3; perhaps TRBD1 is the D gene, with 5 bases matching. The TCR was taken from a woman aged 18-29 years in good health. The CDR3 loop reads CASSFQGPGNTIYF. The nucleotide sequence is TGTGCCAGCAGCTTCCAGGGTCCTGGAAACACCATATATTTT.